This T cell receptor (beta chain) was captured by sequencing in a study of post-analysis software for immune sequencing data (dated by TCRdb to 2013 to 2016). Turning to the overall study: The recorded disease courses included relapsing-remitting, secondary progressive and progressive-relapsing multiple sclerosis, and some patients had no subtype annotation. The multiple sclerosis patient repertoires were compared with 10 to 12 previously published healthy control repertoires from donors aged roughly 6 to 27 years. A subset of samples was prepared in parallel using single-end sample barcoding, then pooled and co-amplified after Illumina adapter ligation. Points the paper makes about the study in general: The control group was slightly older than the multiple sclerosis patient group. Compared with controls, multiple sclerosis patients had significantly lower normalized Chao1 diversity, a finding suggesting substantial peripheral T-cell clonal expansion. Strong co-clustering of samples prepared in the same batch was shown by direct clustering with F measure, prompting a batch-effect correction. Significantly higher frequencies in patients than in controls were found for five or six TRBV segments, including TRBV5-6, TRBV5-1 and TRBV20-1.

This clonotype showed up just a few times. Its antigen is unknown. The record has no base qualities; no much larger clone is one base away. To demonstrate the VDJtools post-analysis software, TCR beta repertoires were profiled from the peripheral blood of about a dozen young patients with multiple sclerosis. The patients with multiple sclerosis were children and adolescents between 6 and 15 years of age. Inclusive of the bounding cysteine and phenylalanine, the CDR3 is 16 residues long. Only the CDR3 DNA stays, 48 bases, in frame from base 1. Relative to germline, V is 6 bases shorter and J is 6 bases shorter, with 23 bases between their ends. Taken from the germline V gene (reference sequence), the CDR1 and CDR2 loops are DFQATT and SNEGSKA. The library was made by PCR. The sequencer listed for this sample is Illumina HiSeq 2500. To reduce PCR and sequencing biases, unique molecular identifiers were built into the TCR beta cDNA libraries. Every 1 to 10 million input T cells yielded approximately 500,000 cDNA molecules, meaning each molecule approximated one T cell. Patient libraries were prepared and sequenced with the same protocol used for the earlier healthy control dataset. Within a given batch, samples were prepared together, multiplexed and sequenced on the same HiSeq lane. As for the authors' bioinformatics: MIGEC was used to process the raw barcoded reads, and molecular identifier groups with only a single read were discarded before consensus assembly and CDR3 extraction. Clonotype tables were post-analysed with VDJtools, normalizing diversity by down-sampling all datasets to the smallest sample size. Repertoire overlap clustering matched CDR3 amino acid but not nucleotide sequences to correct batch-related cross-sample contamination. TCRdb reprocessing: public reads trimmed at Q25 with fastp, clones called with MiXCR, in-frame beta chains kept. CDR3 protein sequences are deduplicated, and each keeps its most common genes and DNA. TCRdb's processing, not the authors', yielded these V and J calls. Present in this sample are about 570,000 distinct CDR3 sequences, around a third of which were seen just once. Under 7% of the sample comes from the top ten.

The sequence was obtained from a girl aged 2-17 years with multiple sclerosis. Sequences were obtained from blood. The chain is encoded by TRBV20-1 joined to TRBJ1-4; a confident D gene designation cannot be given. The DNA reads as follows: TGCAGTGCCCAAGATAGCTCGCGAGGGTACGATGAAAAACTGTTTTTT. It encodes CSAQDSSRGYDEKLFF.